A selection of T cell receptor beta chains follows, all from one sample in a study of T cell responses to AZD1222 COVID-19 vaccine. Sequencing used immunoSEQ multiplex PCR; TCRdb keeps in-frame clones, though not all of them. The table has some 120,000 clones, just over 85% seen once. The sequencing used peripheral blood, collected on day 0 of AZD1222 vaccination. These TCRs come from an adult in good health. CDR3s include the opening cysteine and the closing phenylalanine or tryptophan. A D gene is named only where the DNA matches it firmly. Clone size, where shown, is once, few, many, or a class for clones that have expanded.

j_call	clone_size	d_call	v_call	cdr3_nt	cdr3_aa
TRBJ1-5	NA	TRBD1	TRBV3-1/TRBV3-2	TGTGCCAGCAGCGCTGGGACAGTAAGCAATCAGCCCCAGCATTTT	CASSAGTVSNQPQHF
TRBJ1-6	NA	NA	TRBV27	TGTGCCAGCAGATCTCCCCTGACGTCCAGTGCAAATTCACCCCTCCACTTT	CASRSPLTSSANSPLHF
TRBJ2-1	NA	NA	TRBV21-1	TGTGCCAGCAGCATACGGACAGGGGTTAATGAGCAGTTCTTC	CASSIRTGVNEQFF
TRBJ2-5	once	NA	TRBV11-1	TGTGCCAGCAGCTTAGTCTACGGACAGAAAGAGACCCAGTACTTC	CASSLVYGQKETQYF
TRBJ2-1	NA	NA	TRBV11-2	TGTGCCAGCAGCTTAGAGTTCGGGTTGAGAGGGAATGAGCAGTTCTTC	CASSLEFGLRGNEQFF
TRBJ1-1	NA	TRBD1	TRBV23-1	TGCGCCAGCAGCCCGGACAGGTCCCCGGAGGGCACTGAAGCTTTCTTT	CASSPDRSPEGTEAFF
TRBJ1-1	NA	NA	TRBV5-1	TGCGCCAGCAGCTTGAGGCCCCATCAGCAGAACACTGAAGCTTTCTTT	CASSLRPHQQNTEAFF
TRBJ1-6	NA	TRBD1	TRBV25-1	TGTGCCAGCAGTGATGAGGGACAGGGGGTTTCACCCCTCCACTTT	CASSDEGQGVSPLHF
TRBJ2-1	NA	NA	TRBV12-3/TRBV12-4	TGTGCCAGCAGCCAAACCAATGAGCAGTTCTTC	CASSQTNEQFF
TRBJ1-1	once	NA	TRBV12-3/TRBV12-4	TGTGCCAGCAGTTTAGGGGTATGGGGGTCAGCTTTCTTT	CASSLGVWGSAFF
TRBJ1-1	NA	NA	TRBV28	TGTGCCAGCAGAACCGGAGGTAGTGAAGCTTTCTTT	CASRTGGSEAFF
TRBJ1-2	NA	NA	TRBV19	TGTGCCAGTAGTATAGGAACTGGGGCCGATTACGCAGCTAACTATGGCTACACCTTC	CASSIGTGADYAANYGYTF
TRBJ1-1	NA	NA	TRBV12-3/TRBV12-4	TGTGCCAGCAGTTTATCTCGGAACACTGAAGCTTTCTTT	CASSLSRNTEAFF
TRBJ2-7	NA	NA	TRBV2	TGTGCCAGCAGTGAATCTCGGCAGAACGACGAGCAGTACTTC	CASSESRQNDEQYF
TRBJ1-2	NA	NA	TRBV7-9	TGTGCCAGCAGCCTCGAGAACGTCGGCTACACCTTC	CASSLENVGYTF
TRBJ2-1	NA	TRBD2	TRBV28	TGTGCCAGCAGTATCCCGGGACTAGCGTTCGATGAGCAGTTCTTC	CASSIPGLAFDEQFF
TRBJ2-5	NA	TRBD1	TRBV19	TGTGCCAGTAGTATGGGACAGGGCCAAGAGACCCAGTACTTC	CASSMGQGQETQYF
TRBJ2-3	NA	TRBD2	TRBV11-1	TGTGCCAGCAGCTTAGTACTAGCGGGCTTGGATACGCAGTATTTT	CASSLVLAGLDTQYF
TRBJ1-1	once	NA	TRBV6-2/TRBV6-3	TGTGCCAGCTGTTTTAGACGGAGTAACACTGAAGCTTTCTTT	CASCFRRSNTEAFF
TRBJ2-2	NA	NA	TRBV18	TGTGCCAGCTCACCACCGGGGGAGCGGACCGGGGAGCTGTTTTTT	CASSPPGERTGELFF
TRBJ2-3	NA	NA	TRBV5-4	TGTGCCAGCAGCCCGGCCCAGGGTGTCACAGATACGCAGTATTTT	CASSPAQGVTDTQYF
TRBJ1-1	NA	NA	TRBV7-9	TGTGCCAGCACCCCCCCTTGGGGTGCAGGGCAAGACACTGAAGCTTTCTTT	CASTPPWGAGQDTEAFF
TRBJ2-7	few	NA	TRBV28	TGTGCCAGCAAGACAGAAAAAACCTACGAGCAGTACTTC	CASKTEKTYEQYF
TRBJ2-7	NA	TRBD2	TRBV15	TGTGCCACCAAGGATCGGCGGGAGCTTAACGAGCAGTACTTC	CATKDRRELNEQYF
TRBJ2-2	once	NA	TRBV9	TGTGCCAGCAGCGTAGTTGGCGGCCCCGGGGAGCTGTTTTTT	CASSVVGGPGELFF
TRBJ1-2	once	NA	TRBV3-1/TRBV3-2	TGTGCCAGCAGCCAAGAGTTGGCGTCAAGGGGGTATGGCTACACCTTC	CASSQELASRGYGYTF
TRBJ2-7	NA	NA	TRBV6-5	TGTGCCAGCAGGGCAGGTAAATCCTACGAGCAGTACTTC	CASRAGKSYEQYF
TRBJ2-7	NA	TRBD1	TRBV2	TGTGCCAGCAGGCCCGGGACAGCATCCTACGAGCAGTACTTC	CASRPGTASYEQYF
TRBJ1-2	NA	NA	TRBV4-2	TGTGCCAGCAGCCAAGGGGAAGGGATAAACTATGGCTACACCTTC	CASSQGEGINYGYTF
TRBJ2-2	NA	TRBD1	TRBV24-1	TGTGCCACCAGAGGACAGGGCTCCACCGGGGAGCTGTTTTTT	CATRGQGSTGELFF
TRBJ1-4	NA	NA	TRBV2	TGTGCCACCACAGGGAGTCCGAATGAAAAACTGTTTTTT	CATTGSPNEKLFF
TRBJ2-1	NA	TRBD2	TRBV6-5	TGTGCCAGCAGTCCCCGACTAGCGGGGGGGTTTTTTCCGTTCTTC	CASSPRLAGGFFPFF
TRBJ1-4	NA	NA	TRBV7-2	TGTGCCAGCAGCCCGGGGGGACTTGCAACTAATGAAAAACTGTTTTTT	CASSPGGLATNEKLFF
TRBJ1-5	NA	NA	TRBV6-2/TRBV6-3	TGTGCCAGCAGTTACGTTGGTGGGCGGCAGCCCCAGCATTTT	CASSYVGGRQPQHF
TRBJ2-7	NA	TRBD1	TRBV7-3	TGTGCCAGCAGCCACGGGACAGGGGCCGAGCAGTACTTC	CASSHGTGAEQYF
TRBJ2-1	NA	NA	TRBV24-1	TGTGCCACCAGTGTAGGAGGGTCCTACAATGAGCAGTTCTTC	CATSVGGSYNEQFF
TRBJ2-1	NA	TRBD1	TRBV4-1	TGCGCCAGCAGCCAAGAGTGGATCGGGACAGGGGGCGCATACAATGAGCAGTTCTTC	CASSQEWIGTGGAYNEQFF
TRBJ1-4	NA	NA	TRBV7-9	TGTGCCAGCAGCGAGAGGGACGAAAAACTGTTTTTT	CASSERDEKLFF
TRBJ1-4	NA	TRBD1	TRBV6-6	TGTGCCAGCAGTCCCAGGGGGCAGGCTAATGAAAAACTGTTTTTT	CASSPRGQANEKLFF
TRBJ2-1	NA	NA	TRBV3-1/TRBV3-2	TGTGCCAGCAGTCCCAGAGGGGATGAGCAGTTCTTC	CASSPRGDEQFF
TRBJ2-2	NA	NA	TRBV7-9	TGTGCCAGCAGCTCGCGTCCAGGGGACACCGGGGAGCTGTTTTTT	CASSSRPGDTGELFF
TRBJ2-7	NA	NA	TRBV6-2/TRBV6-3	TGTGCCAGCAGTTTTATGGACATGGACGGGGCCTACGAGCAGTACTTC	CASSFMDMDGAYEQYF
TRBJ1-1	NA	TRBD1	TRBV18	TGTGCCAGCTCACCACCCCAGGGGGCGACGAGGACTGAAGCTTTCTTT	CASSPPQGATRTEAFF
TRBJ2-5	once	NA	TRBV11-2	TGTGCCAGCAGCTTAGGGAGCAGGTCGCGTAGAGAGACCCAGTACTTC	CASSLGSRSRRETQYF
TRBJ1-2	NA	NA	TRBV5-6	TGTGCCAGCAGCCAAGACTATGGCTACACCTTC	CASSQDYGYTF
TRBJ1-1	NA	NA	TRBV28	TGTGCCAGCAGGCAAACATTCTATTCTTTCTTT	CASRQTFYSFF